This T cell receptor beta chain was profiled in a study of blood T cell repertoires in COVID-19. The CDR3 runs 15 residues. In germline, CDR1 is SGHVS, CDR2 FQNEAQ. Trimming at V came to 9 bases and at J to 4 bases, leaving 8 bases not matched to a gene. Original handling: Amplification of reference gene primers provided the estimated nucleated cell counts. The assay was immunoSEQ multiplex PCR, and TCRdb's table has in-frame clones only and misses some. Clone size and the V and J calls come from that table; the DNA yielded D and trimming. The sample holds about 330,000 clones, roughly 86% seen once. The TCR sequence derives from a woman in her 30s who had recovered from COVID-19. The chain joins TRBV7-8 to TRBJ2-3, with 12 bases aligning to TRBD2. The sample comprised PBMCs or T cells enriched from blood (not recorded which). CDR3 sequence: CASHPSGGAPDTQYF. The CDR3 DNA is TGTGCCAGTCACCCTAGCGGGGGGGCCCCAGATACGCAGTATTTT.